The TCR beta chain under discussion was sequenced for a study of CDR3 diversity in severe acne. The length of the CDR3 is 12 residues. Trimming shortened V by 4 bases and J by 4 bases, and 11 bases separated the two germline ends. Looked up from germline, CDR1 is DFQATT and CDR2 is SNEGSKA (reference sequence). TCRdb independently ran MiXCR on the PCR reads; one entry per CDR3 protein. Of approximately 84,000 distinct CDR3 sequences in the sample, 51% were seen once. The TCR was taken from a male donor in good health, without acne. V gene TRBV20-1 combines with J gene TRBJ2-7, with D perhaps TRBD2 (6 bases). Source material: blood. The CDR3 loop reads CSAIGTSYEQYF. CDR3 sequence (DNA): TGCAGTGCTATAGGGACTTCTTACGAGCAGTACTTC.